A selection of T cell receptor beta chains follows, all from one sample in a study of shared clonotypes between healthy human individuals. Profiling relied on immunoSEQ multiplex PCR, and the TCRdb table lists in-frame clones only, not all of them. The sample lists about 120,000 clones, 68% occurring once. The sequenced sample was memory CD8+ T cells sorted from blood. The receptors stem from a young woman in good health. The CDR3 runs from the conserved cysteine through the conserved F or W. A D gene is named only where the DNA matches it firmly. Size tells how often a clone was seen (once, few, many) or the class of an expanded clone, and some rows leave it out.

d_call: TRBD1; j_call: TRBJ1-3; v_call: TRBV7-6; clone_size: .; cdr3_nt: TGTGCCAGCAGCCCCATTAGAGGGGGCGCTGACAGCTCTGGAAACACCATATATTTT; cdr3_aa: CASSPIRGGADSSGNTIYF
d_call: .; j_call: TRBJ1-5; v_call: TRBV6-1; clone_size: few; cdr3_nt: TGTGCCAGCAGTGACCAAACAGGTAATCAGCCCCAGCATTTT; cdr3_aa: CASSDQTGNQPQHF
d_call: .; j_call: TRBJ1-5; v_call: TRBV28; clone_size: once; cdr3_nt: TGTGCCAGCAGCCCCAGGGAGTGGTATGGCAATCAGCCCCAGCATTTT; cdr3_aa: CASSPREWYGNQPQHF
d_call: TRBD1; j_call: TRBJ2-7; v_call: TRBV6-1; clone_size: .; cdr3_nt: TGTGCCAGCAGTGAATCGGGGACAGGGGGATACGAGCAGTACTTC; cdr3_aa: CASSESGTGGYEQYF
d_call: .; j_call: TRBJ1-1; v_call: TRBV19; clone_size: .; cdr3_nt: TGTGCCAGTAGTATAGATTTTGGGGGGGAGGCGAACACTGAAGCTTTCTTT; cdr3_aa: CASSIDFGGEANTEAFF
d_call: .; j_call: TRBJ2-6; v_call: TRBV28; clone_size: .; cdr3_nt: TGTGCCAGCTCGCTGGGGGGGCGGTCTGGGGCCAACGTCCTGACTTTC; cdr3_aa: CASSLGGRSGANVLTF
d_call: .; j_call: TRBJ1-5; v_call: TRBV27; clone_size: .; cdr3_nt: TGTGCCAGCAGTTTGGTTAATGGGGCTTTCAATCAGCCCCAGCATTTT; cdr3_aa: CASSLVNGAFNQPQHF
d_call: TRBD1; j_call: TRBJ1-1; v_call: TRBV30; clone_size: .; cdr3_nt: TGTGCCTGGGGGACAGGGATGAACACTGAAGCTTTCTTT; cdr3_aa: CAWGTGMNTEAFF
d_call: .; j_call: TRBJ2-7; v_call: TRBV11-2; clone_size: .; cdr3_nt: TGTGCCAGCAGCCGGTGGACGTACGAGCAGTACTTC; cdr3_aa: CASSRWTYEQYF
d_call: .; j_call: TRBJ2-3; v_call: TRBV25-1; clone_size: many; cdr3_nt: TGTGCCAGCAGTGAAACGACTGGAACTAGCACAGATACGCAGTATTTT; cdr3_aa: CASSETTGTSTDTQYF
d_call: TRBD2; j_call: TRBJ2-7; v_call: TRBV7-2; clone_size: .; cdr3_nt: TGTGCCAGCAGCTCCTCAAGCGGGAGGTGTTCCTACGAGCAGTACTTC; cdr3_aa: CASSSSSGRCSYEQYF
d_call: TRBD2; j_call: TRBJ2-3; v_call: TRBV9; clone_size: .; cdr3_nt: TGTGCCAGCAGCGTAGGTAGCGGGAGTGATACGGCAGATACGCAGTATTTT; cdr3_aa: CASSVGSGSDTADTQYF
d_call: .; j_call: TRBJ2-7; v_call: TRBV18; clone_size: .; cdr3_nt: TGTGCCAGCTCACCATCGAGGGTTTACGAGCAGTACTTC; cdr3_aa: CASSPSRVYEQYF
d_call: .; j_call: TRBJ2-7; v_call: TRBV25-1; clone_size: .; cdr3_nt: TGTGCCAGCAGTGAATACGGAGGGGAAGGAGGCTACGAGCAGTACTTC; cdr3_aa: CASSEYGGEGGYEQYF
d_call: TRBD2; j_call: TRBJ2-7; v_call: TRBV7-2; clone_size: .; cdr3_nt: TGTGCCAGCAGCTTAGCTGCCCTAGCGGCTACCTACGAGCAGTACTTC; cdr3_aa: CASSLAALAATYEQYF
d_call: TRBD1; j_call: TRBJ2-3; v_call: TRBV5-6; clone_size: .; cdr3_nt: TGTGCCAGCAGCCCACAGGGGGCGTTTACAGATACGCAGTATTTT; cdr3_aa: CASSPQGAFTDTQYF
d_call: .; j_call: TRBJ1-2; v_call: TRBV15; clone_size: .; cdr3_nt: TGTGCCACCAGCAGATACCAAGGGACCTTGGTCTATGGCTACACCTTC; cdr3_aa: CATSRYQGTLVYGYTF
d_call: .; j_call: TRBJ1-1; v_call: TRBV10-1; clone_size: .; cdr3_nt: TGCGCCAGCAGTGAGACCGACGGGAACACTGAAGCTTTCTTT; cdr3_aa: CASSETDGNTEAFF
d_call: .; j_call: TRBJ2-3; v_call: TRBV7-6; clone_size: .; cdr3_nt: TGTGCCAGCAGCTTAGGGTGGGGAAGCGCCCGACGGGGCACAGATACGCAGTATTTT; cdr3_aa: CASSLGWGSARRGTDTQYF
d_call: .; j_call: TRBJ1-1; v_call: TRBV28; clone_size: few; cdr3_nt: TGTGCCAGCAGTTCCCTACTCGAAGCTTTCTTT; cdr3_aa: CASSSLLEAFF
d_call: .; j_call: TRBJ2-7; v_call: TRBV10-3; clone_size: .; cdr3_nt: TGTGCCAGCAGTTACTCTGCAGGGAGCTCCTACGAGCAGTACTTC; cdr3_aa: CASSYSAGSSYEQYF
d_call: TRBD1; j_call: TRBJ1-4; v_call: TRBV7-6; clone_size: medium-sized; cdr3_nt: TGTGCCAGCAGCGGGGGGACAGCAACTAATGAAAAACTGTTTTTT; cdr3_aa: CASSGGTATNEKLFF
d_call: TRBD2; j_call: TRBJ2-1; v_call: TRBV4-1; clone_size: .; cdr3_nt: TGCGCCAGCAGCCAAGATCCGCCTAGCGGGGCCTCCTACAATGAGCAGTTCTTC; cdr3_aa: CASSQDPPSGASYNEQFF
d_call: .; j_call: TRBJ1-2; v_call: TRBV25-1; clone_size: .; cdr3_nt: TGTGCCAGCAGTGTGGGAAAGACCTATGGCTACACCTTC; cdr3_aa: CASSVGKTYGYTF
d_call: .; j_call: TRBJ1-4; v_call: TRBV6-5; clone_size: .; cdr3_nt: TGTGCCAGCAGAGGTTGGCGCCTGTTTTTT; cdr3_aa: CASRGWRLFF
d_call: TRBD1; j_call: TRBJ2-1; v_call: TRBV19; clone_size: .; cdr3_nt: TGTGCCAGTAGTACCCGGGACAGCTTTTTATACAATGAGCAGTTCTTC; cdr3_aa: CASSTRDSFLYNEQFF
d_call: .; j_call: TRBJ2-7; v_call: TRBV19; clone_size: once; cdr3_nt: TGTGCCAGTAGTATAGGTCCGGGGCCCTACGAGCAGTACTTC; cdr3_aa: CASSIGPGPYEQYF
d_call: TRBD2; j_call: TRBJ2-1; v_call: TRBV7-2; clone_size: .; cdr3_nt: TGTGCCAGCAGCCCACAAACTAGCGGTTTCTACAATGAGCAGTTCTTC; cdr3_aa: CASSPQTSGFYNEQFF
d_call: .; j_call: TRBJ2-1; v_call: TRBV15; clone_size: few; cdr3_nt: TGTGCCACCAGCAGAGAAGCCGCTGAGCAGTTCTTC; cdr3_aa: CATSREAAEQFF
d_call: TRBD1; j_call: TRBJ2-3; v_call: TRBV5-6; clone_size: .; cdr3_nt: TGTGCCAGCAGCTTGGGCAGGGGGCGGGATACGCAGTATTTT; cdr3_aa: CASSLGRGRDTQYF
d_call: TRBD1; j_call: TRBJ2-3; v_call: TRBV28; clone_size: .; cdr3_nt: TGTGCCAGCAGTTTACCGACAGGGGAGGCAGATACGCAGTATTTT; cdr3_aa: CASSLPTGEADTQYF
d_call: .; j_call: TRBJ1-1; v_call: TRBV2; clone_size: many; cdr3_nt: TGTGCCAGCAAGAAAGGGCTTGGGGTTACGAACACTGAAGCTTTCTTT; cdr3_aa: CASKKGLGVTNTEAFF
d_call: TRBD1; j_call: TRBJ2-7; v_call: TRBV6-5; clone_size: few; cdr3_nt: TGTGCCAGCAGTTACCCCTCGGGACAGGGGACCTACGAGCAGTACTTC; cdr3_aa: CASSYPSGQGTYEQYF
d_call: .; j_call: TRBJ2-7; v_call: TRBV7-8; clone_size: .; cdr3_nt: TGTGCCAGCAGCTCCCCTCTTAACAGCGTTAGCTCCTACGAGCAGTACTTC; cdr3_aa: CASSSPLNSVSSYEQYF
d_call: .; j_call: TRBJ2-3; v_call: TRBV27; clone_size: .; cdr3_nt: TGTGCCAGCAGTTTGGAGCGGGCCACAGATACGCAGTATTTT; cdr3_aa: CASSLERATDTQYF
d_call: .; j_call: TRBJ2-6; v_call: TRBV13; clone_size: .; cdr3_nt: TGTGCCAGCAGCTTAATATGGGGGTCGGGCACCGCTGGGGCCAACGTCCTGACTTTC; cdr3_aa: CASSLIWGSGTAGANVLTF